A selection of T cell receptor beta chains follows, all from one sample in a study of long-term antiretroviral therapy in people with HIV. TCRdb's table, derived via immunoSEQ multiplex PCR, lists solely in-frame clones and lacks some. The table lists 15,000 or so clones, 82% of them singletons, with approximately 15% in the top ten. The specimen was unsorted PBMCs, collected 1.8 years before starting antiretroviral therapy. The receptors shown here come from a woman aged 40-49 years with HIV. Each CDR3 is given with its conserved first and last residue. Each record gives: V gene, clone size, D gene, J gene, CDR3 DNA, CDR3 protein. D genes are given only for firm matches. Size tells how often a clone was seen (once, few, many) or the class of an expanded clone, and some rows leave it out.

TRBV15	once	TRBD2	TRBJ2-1	TGTGCCACAAAGGCGGGGGACTCCTACAATGAGCAGTTCTTC	CATKAGDSYNEQFF
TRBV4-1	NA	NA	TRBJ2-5	TGCGCCAGCAGCCAAGCTCCGCGGTCTGGGGGAGGAGAGACCCAGTACTTC	CASSQAPRSGGGETQYF
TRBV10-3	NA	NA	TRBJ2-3	TGTGCCATCAGTGAGTCTCGTGCCTACGGCACAGATACGCAGTATTTT	CAISESRAYGTDTQYF
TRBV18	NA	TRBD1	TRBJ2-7	TGTGCCAGCTCACTCCGACAGGGAGTTATGGACGAGCAGTACTTC	CASSLRQGVMDEQYF
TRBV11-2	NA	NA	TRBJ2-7	TGTGCCAGCAGCTTAGATGGCGAGACAGGGAGGGCCTACGAGCAGTACTTC	CASSLDGETGRAYEQYF
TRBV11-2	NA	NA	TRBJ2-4	TGTGCCAGCAGCTTAACTGGGGGGGCTATGGACATTCAGTACTTC	CASSLTGGAMDIQYF
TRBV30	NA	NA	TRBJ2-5	TGTGCCTGGAGCAGAGGGATCCAAGAGACCCAGTACTTC	CAWSRGIQETQYF
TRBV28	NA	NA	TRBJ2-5	TGTGCCAGCGAAAAGGGCCCCCAAGAGACCCAGTACTTC	CASEKGPQETQYF
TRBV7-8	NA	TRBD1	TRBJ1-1	TGTGCCAGCAGCCCGGGACAGGGTCGCCGGAGCACTGAAGCTTTCTTT	CASSPGQGRRSTEAFF
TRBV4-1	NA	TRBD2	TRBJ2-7	TGCGCCAGCAGCCAAGATTCACCGGGGGGCTACGAGCAGTACTTC	CASSQDSPGGYEQYF
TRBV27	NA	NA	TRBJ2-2	TGTGCCAGCAGTTTATTTGAGTACACCGGGGAGCTGTTTTTT	CASSLFEYTGELFF
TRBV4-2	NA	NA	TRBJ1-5	TGTGCCAGCAGCCAAGATGGAAGCAATCAGCCCCAGCATTTT	CASSQDGSNQPQHF
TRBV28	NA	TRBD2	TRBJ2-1	TGTGCCAGTGGACTAGCGGGAGACTACAATGAGCAGTTCTTC	CASGLAGDYNEQFF
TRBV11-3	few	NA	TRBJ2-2	TGTGCCAGCAGCTCTGGCCAGACGAACACCGGGGAGCTGTTTTTT	CASSSGQTNTGELFF
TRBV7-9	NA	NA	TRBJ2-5	TGTGCCAGCAGCTTCGGCGGAGAAGAGACCCAGTACTTC	CASSFGGEETQYF
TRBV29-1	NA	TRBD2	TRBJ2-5	TGCAGCGTTGAAGATAGGGGACTAGCGGGAGGCCCAAAAGAGACCCAGTACTTC	CSVEDRGLAGGPKETQYF
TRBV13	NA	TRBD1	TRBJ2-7	TGTGCCAGCAGCCCCACCCCGGACAGGGGGCTAAACGAGCAGTACTTC	CASSPTPDRGLNEQYF
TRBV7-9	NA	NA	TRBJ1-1	TGTGCCAGCAGCTTGGAACACGGGGCGGGGAGGACTGAAGCTTTCTTT	CASSLEHGAGRTEAFF
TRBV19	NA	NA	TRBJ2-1	TGTGCCAGTAGTATGGACTACTTCACCACTTACAATGAGCAGTTCTTC	CASSMDYFTTYNEQFF
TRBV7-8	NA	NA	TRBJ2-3	TGTGCCAGCAGCTTAGAGGGGAGCACAGATACGCAGTATTTT	CASSLEGSTDTQYF
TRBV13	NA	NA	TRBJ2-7	TGTGCCAGCAGCCTCCAGGCGCTTTCCTACGAGCAGTACTTC	CASSLQALSYEQYF
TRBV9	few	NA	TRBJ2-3	TGTGCCAGCAGCGCGACAGGCAAAAGCACAGATACGCAGTATTTT	CASSATGKSTDTQYF
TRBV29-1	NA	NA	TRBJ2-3	TGCAGCGTCGTCCCCGGGACGTCAGGCGGTACGCAGTATTTT	CSVVPGTSGGTQYF
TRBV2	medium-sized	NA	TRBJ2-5	TGTGCCAGCAGTTCTACTCTCAGGGAGACCCAGTACTTC	CASSSTLRETQYF
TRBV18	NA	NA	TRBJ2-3	TGTGCCAGCTCACCACCGGTGCCCACAGCAGATACGCAGTATTTT	CASSPPVPTADTQYF
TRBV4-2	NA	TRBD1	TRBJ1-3	TGTGCCAGCAGCGACCGGGACAGGGACTCCCTCGCTGGAAACACCATATATTTT	CASSDRDRDSLAGNTIYF
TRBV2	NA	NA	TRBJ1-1	TGTGCCAGCAGTGAGGGTGGGCTGGGAACTGAAGCTTTCTTT	CASSEGGLGTEAFF
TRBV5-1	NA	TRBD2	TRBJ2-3	TGCGCCAGCAGCCGGACTAGCGGGAGCGCCTTGCGGACGCAGTATTTT	CASSRTSGSALRTQYF
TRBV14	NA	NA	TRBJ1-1	TGTGCCAGCAGCCTAGGGACCTCCTTCTCCTCGAACACTGAAGCTTTCTTT	CASSLGTSFSSNTEAFF
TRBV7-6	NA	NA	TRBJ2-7	TGTGCCAGCAGCTTAGGTCAGTACTTC	CASSLGQYF
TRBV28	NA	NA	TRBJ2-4	TGTGCCAGCAGTTTAGTTAGCCCACTAGCCAAAAACATTCAGTACTTC	CASSLVSPLAKNIQYF
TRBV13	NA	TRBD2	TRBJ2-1	TGTGCCAGCAGCCCTAGAGCGACGGGGAGGGTCTATGAGCAGTTCTTC	CASSPRATGRVYEQFF
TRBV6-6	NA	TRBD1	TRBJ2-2	TGTGCCAGCAGGGGACAGACCGCGAACACCGGGGAGCTGTTTTTT	CASRGQTANTGELFF
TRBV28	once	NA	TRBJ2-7	TGTGCCACCAGGGCCGTCTCCTACGAGCAGTACTTC	CATRAVSYEQYF
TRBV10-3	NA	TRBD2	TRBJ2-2	TGTGCCATCAGCCTAGCGGGAGTCACCGGGGAGCTGTTTTTT	CAISLAGVTGELFF
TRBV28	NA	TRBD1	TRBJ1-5	TGTGCCAGTATCGGGACAGCACGACAAAATCAGCCCCAGCATTTT	CASIGTARQNQPQHF
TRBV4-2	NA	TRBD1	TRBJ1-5	TGTGCCAGCAGCCAAGATGGGGGACAGCGCAATCAGCCCCAGCATTTT	CASSQDGGQRNQPQHF
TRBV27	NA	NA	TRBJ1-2	TGTGCCAGCAGTAAGACCGGGACCAAAAGTATCTATGGCTACACCTTC	CASSKTGTKSIYGYTF